A single sample gave rise to the 5 T cell receptor beta chains below, sequenced in a study of shared clonotypes between healthy human individuals. The data were produced by immunoSEQ multiplex PCR, yet TCRdb's version contains in-frame clones alone and is incomplete. In the table there are roughly 2.1 million clones, about 93% of which are singletons. In the naive CD8 group, cells lacked CD45RO and were positively selected for CCR7, so terminally differentiated effector memory CD45RA+ cells were left out. Specimen: naive CD8+ T cells from PBMCs. These receptors were obtained from a young man in good health. Some clones in this sample may be carry-over from other donors' samples.

The chain joins TRBV4-2 to TRBJ1-5; D unclear. V lost 0 bases, J lost 1 base, and 7 bases lay in between. The germline V gene has CDR1 LGHNA and CDR2 YNFKEQ. The CDR3 has 15 residues. The CDR3 region is CASSQDSMSNQPQHF. DNA for the CDR3: TGTGCCAGCAGCCAAGATTCGATGAGCAATCAGCCCCAGCATTTT.

In regard to this clone: Other DNA sequences in this sample translate to the same CDR3. This rearrangement joins TRBV19 to TRBJ2-7, with D perhaps TRBD1 (6 bases). In germline, CDR1 is LNHDA, CDR2 SQIVND (reference sequence). The CDR3 sequence is 12 residues long. The CDR3 nucleotides are TGTGCTTCGTCAGGGGCCTCCTACGAGCAGTACTTC. It codes for CASSGASYEQYF. Looking up the rest from reference TRBV19 and TRBJ2-7 gives the full variable domain: DGGITQSPKYLFRKEGQNVTLSCEQNLNHDAMYWYRQDPGQGLRLIYYSQIVNDFQKGDIAEGYSVSREKKESFPLTVTSAQKNPTAFYLCASSGASYEQYFGPGTRLTVT.

J is TRBJ2-7 and V is TRBV7-9; D may match TRBD1 or TRBD2 (5 bases each). Trimming took 4 bases from V and 5 from J, leaving 15 bases between them. The CDR3 runs 14 residues. Germline CDR1 reads SEHNR; CDR2 reads FQNEAQ (reference sequence). The CDR3 sequence is CASSSPGRNHEQYF. CDR3 nucleotide sequence: TGTGCCAGCAGCTCGCCGGGACGCAACCACGAGCAGTACTTC. The full variable domain, with the rest looked up from reference TRBV7-9 and TRBJ2-7, is DTGVSQNPRHKITKRGQNVTFRCDPISEHNRLYWYRQTLGQGPEFLTYFQNEAQLEKSRLLSDRFSAERPKGSFSTLEIQRTEQGDSAMYLCASSSPGRNHEQYFGPGTRLTVT.

A word on this clone: Other DNA sequences from this sample encode an identical CDR3 as well. The rearrangement uses TRBV19 and TRBJ2-1; D call uncertain. Between the trimmed V and J ends, which lost 1 base and 1 base, there was a span of 5 bases. In germline, CDR1 is LNHDA, CDR2 SQIVND (reference sequence). The CDR3 spans 14 residues. The CDR3 region has the DNA TGTGCCAGTAGTATAGGGGAATCCTACAATGAGCAGTTCTTC. Protein sequence: CASSIGESYNEQFF.

The chain has TRBV13 and TRBJ2-3, with TRBD2 as a possible D gene (6 bases). Germline CDR1 reads PRHDT; CDR2 reads FYEKMQ (reference sequence). Trimming removed 4 bases at V and 0 bases at J, with 14 bases between. The CDR3 is 16 amino acids. CDR3 in DNA: TGTGCCAGCAGCTCACGACTAGACGAGAGCACAGATACGCAGTATTTT. Amino acid sequence: CASSSRLDESTDTQYF.